This T cell receptor (beta chain) was sequenced in a study of regulatory T cells in long-lasting Graves disease. Time point denoted: persistent/refractory GD, antithyroid drugs over 5 years with positive TRAb. RNA from PBMCs was the source of the TCR library. In its sample, this clonotype was seen a few times. V gave up 0 bases and J gave up 2 bases; unmatched junction bases: 5. Germline loops: CDR1 SGHRS, CDR2 YFSETQ. This CDR3 spans 15 amino acids. Arm-PCR of CDR3 regions and iRepertoire HTBI primers were used to build TCR beta libraries. TCRdb recomputed calls from the multiplex PCR reads with MiXCR, one row per CDR3 protein. There are hundreds of thousands of distinct CDR3 sequences in the sample; less than 25% occur only once, and approximately 7.8% lies in the top ten.

The clonotype was recovered from a female donor with Graves disease. This chain uses TRBV5-1 with TRBJ2-7, with TRBD2 matching 7 bases. The specimen was peripheral blood mononuclear cells (PBMCs), collected when the disease was refractory, from a patient treated with antithyroid drugs. The CDR3 sequence: CASSLAASGPYEQYF. The CDR3 DNA is TGCGCCAGCAGCTTGGCGGCTAGCGGCCCCTACGAGCAGTACTTC.